This TCR beta chain was obtained from a study of molecular identifiers for immune sequencing clone quantification. Notes on the study in general: Identical TCR molecules that share a barcode could lead to an underestimation of highly expanded clone sizes.

A note on this clonotype: Its target is not known. The junction and the germline gene differ at one end; a read error may be behind it.

With 10%, 30% or 50% of RNA, about 19,000 to 1,000,000 naive CD8 T cells were sequenced. Germline assignment: CDR1 KGHDR and CDR2 SFDVKD. The CDR3 has 13 amino acids. Library preparation followed earlier protocols using designated TCR primers. TCRdb reanalysed the PCR reads using MiXCR and keeps one entry per CDR3 protein. The sample has approximately 500,000 distinct CDR3 sequences; approximately 25% are singletons. The specimen sequenced was naive CD8+ T cells from blood, with Jurkat cell RNA spiked in. Subset meaning: FACS-sorted CD8+CD4-CCR7+CD45RA+ naive T cells. The sequence was collected from a human donor in good health. Some libraries in this study had Jurkat cell RNA spiked in. The chain employs TRBV24-1 and TRBJ1-2; D unclear. The CDR3 DNA reads TGTGCCACCAGTGAGGGTCTCCCCTATGGCTACGCCTTC. Its translation: CATSEGLPYGYAF.